This is a list of T cell receptor beta chains from one sample in a study of early T cells in non-severe SARS-CoV-2 infection. TCRdb processed the 5' RACE reads anew with MiXCR; each CDR3 protein has one entry. The top ten hold around 10% of the sample, which has 70,000 to 90,000 distinct CDR3 sequences, about a sixth seen once. The sample taken for sequencing was whole blood. These receptors were taken from an adult who was a healthcare worker with PCR-confirmed SARS-CoV-2 infection or an uninfected control (not recorded which). The CDR3 runs from the conserved cysteine through the conserved F or W. Fields, in order: D gene, V gene, J gene, clone size, CDR3 DNA, CDR3 protein. D genes are given only for firm matches. Expanded clones get a size class; other rows say once, few or many, or leave the size out.

d_gene: TRBD1
v_gene: TRBV7-6
j_gene: TRBJ1-4
abundance: few
CDR3nt: TGTGCCAGCAGCCCCGGGACAGGGGGCACTTTAGGAAAACTGTTTTTT
CDR3aa: CASSPGTGGTLGKLFF

d_gene: TRBD2
v_gene: TRBV27
j_gene: TRBJ2-7
abundance: .
CDR3nt: TGTGCCAGCAGTTCCTCGACTAGCGGCTCCTACGAGCAGTACTTC
CDR3aa: CASSSSTSGSYEQYF

d_gene: .
v_gene: TRBV25-1
j_gene: TRBJ2-7
abundance: .
CDR3nt: TGTGCCAGCACGATGGACGGGTACGAGCAGTACTTC
CDR3aa: CASTMDGYEQYF

d_gene: .
v_gene: TRBV21-1
j_gene: TRBJ1-5
abundance: .
CDR3nt: TGTGCCAGCAGCAATCCCTATCAGCCCCAGCATTTT
CDR3aa: CASSNPYQPQHF

d_gene: .
v_gene: TRBV3-1
j_gene: TRBJ1-4
abundance: .
CDR3nt: TGTGCCAGCAGCCGGACAACAGGGAGTAATGAAAAACTGTTTTTT
CDR3aa: CASSRTTGSNEKLFF

d_gene: .
v_gene: TRBV15
j_gene: TRBJ1-4
abundance: .
CDR3nt: TGTGCCACCAGCAGAGATAATTTCAAGCCTAATGAAAAACTGTTTTTT
CDR3aa: CATSRDNFKPNEKLFF

d_gene: TRBD2
v_gene: TRBV12-5
j_gene: TRBJ2-7
abundance: .
CDR3nt: TGTGCTAGTGGTTCCGGGACTAGCCAACTTGAAACCTACGAGCAGTACTTC
CDR3aa: CASGSGTSQLETYEQYF

d_gene: .
v_gene: TRBV6-5
j_gene: TRBJ1-1
abundance: .
CDR3nt: TGTGCCAGCAGTTCATGGGGACGGATGAACACTGAAGCTTTCTTT
CDR3aa: CASSSWGRMNTEAFF

d_gene: .
v_gene: TRBV18
j_gene: TRBJ2-5
abundance: many
CDR3nt: TGTGCCAGCAGCTTACAAGAGACCCAGTACTTC
CDR3aa: CASSLQETQYF

d_gene: .
v_gene: TRBV4-2
j_gene: TRBJ2-7
abundance: .
CDR3nt: TGTGCCAGCAGCCAAGATTTCAGCTCCTACGAGCAGTACTTC
CDR3aa: CASSQDFSSYEQYF

d_gene: .
v_gene: TRBV28
j_gene: TRBJ1-5
abundance: few
CDR3nt: TGTGCCAGCAGATCAGGACAATCATCGGATCAGCCCCAGCATTTT
CDR3aa: CASRSGQSSDQPQHF